Listed here are 29 T cell receptor beta chains from one sample, sequenced in a study of shared clonotypes between healthy human individuals. Terminally differentiated effector memory CD45RA+ cells were left out of the naive CD8 fraction, which was CD45RO-negative and positively selected for CCR7. Repertoires were generated with immunoSEQ multiplex PCR, while TCRdb's copy carries only in-frame clones and drops some. The sample consists of millions of clones, less than 95% of them appearing once. The sequenced sample consisted of naive CD8+ T cells sorted from blood. These receptors originate from a man aged 18 to 30 in good health.

The CDR3 DNA is TGCGCCAGCAGCTTGGTGGAAGTCGGAGATACGCAGTATTTT. This translates into CASSLVEVGDTQYF. This chain connects TRBV5-1 to TRBJ2-3; D is uncertain. The germline gives CDR1 SGHRS, CDR2 YFSETQ. This CDR3 contains 14 residues. Trimming shortened V by 0 bases and J by 5 bases, and 10 bases separated the two germline ends. The whole variable domain, remainder taken from reference TRBV5-1 and TRBJ2-3, is KAGVTQTPRYLIKTRGQQVTLSCSPISGHRSVSWYQQTPGQGLQFLFEYFSETQRNKGNFPGRFSGRQFSNSRSEMNVSTLELGDSALYLCASSLVEVGDTQYFGPGTRLTVL.

The V call is TRBV7-9, the J call TRBJ2-1, with D possibly being TRBD1 or TRBD2 (5 bases each). Germline V gene lookup returns CDR1 SEHNR and CDR2 FQNEAQ (reference sequence). There are 13 residues in the CDR3. Trimming took 5 bases from V and 9 from J, leaving 14 bases between them. DNA for the CDR3: TGTGCCAGCAGCCGCAGGGACGGCGGTGAGCAGTTCTTC. This gives the protein CASSRRDGGEQFF.

The V and J genes are TRBV29-1 and TRBJ2-1; 8 nucleotides match TRBD1. CDR3 length: 16 residues. CDR1 is SQVTM and CDR2 is ANQGSEA in the germline V gene. V dropped 0 bases and J dropped 5; count of bases not matched to a gene: 9. As DNA, the CDR3 is TGCAGCGTTGAAGAAAGGACAGGGAAGGTCCACAATGAGCAGTTCTTC. Its protein product is CSVEERTGKVHNEQFF.

As regards this clone: The identical CDR3 is also encoded by other nucleotide sequences in the sample. The V and J genes are TRBV11-2 and TRBJ2-7, with D possibly matching TRBD2 (6 bases). Germline V CDR1 and CDR2: SGHAT, FQNNGV. This CDR3 contains 13 residues. V was trimmed by 3 bases and J by 4 bases, leaving 10 bases between them. Written as DNA, the CDR3 is TGTGCCAGCAGCTTCGGCGGGACGTACGAGCAGTACTTC. Protein: CASSFGGTYEQYF.

V usage is TRBV5-6 and J usage is TRBJ1-5, with D maybe TRBD1 (5 bases). Trimming stripped 3 bases from V and 4 bases from J, with 14 bases between. The CDR3 runs to 15 residues. From germline, CDR1 is SGHDT and CDR2 YYEEEE. DNA of the CDR3: TGTGCCAGCAGCTCCGAGTGGGACGGAAATCAGCCCCAGCATTTT. Encoded protein: CASSSEWDGNQPQHF. Full variable domain (rest looked up from reference TRBV5-6 and TRBJ1-5): DAGVTQSPTHLIKTRGQQVTLRCSPKSGHDTVSWYQQALGQGPQFIFQYYEEEERQRGNFPDRFSGHQFPNYSSELNVNALLLGDSALYLCASSSEWDGNQPQHFGDGTRLSIL.

The rearrangement links TRBV2 to TRBJ1-3; D is undetermined. V was pared by 3 bases and J by 0 bases, with 6 bases between. The CDR3 covers 14 residues. Germline-derived CDR1 and CDR2 are SNHLY and FYNNEI. CDR3 region: CASSDGNSGNTIYF. The CDR3 DNA follows: TGTGCCAGCAGTGATGGTAACTCTGGAAACACCATATATTTT.

The chain has TRBV29-1 and TRBJ1-4; TRBD1 matches at 10 bases. Trimming took 6 bases from V and 7 from J; bases not matched to a gene: 8. Germline V gives CDR1 SQVTM, CDR2 ANQGSEA. The CDR3 has 14 amino acids. The CDR3 protein is CSVNYGTGVEKLFF. The CDR3 nucleotides are TGCAGCGTGAACTACGGGACAGGGGTTGAAAAACTGTTTTTT.

This clone was observed once. V usage is TRBV19 and J usage is TRBJ1-5; 7 bases are shared with TRBD1. Per the germline V gene, CDR1 is LNHDA and CDR2 is SQIVND (reference sequence). V lost 1 base, J lost 5 bases, and 5 bases stayed unmatched. The CDR3 is 15 residues long. The CDR3: CASSIGQGFDQPQHF. CDR3 nucleotide sequence: TGTGCCAGTAGTATAGGACAGGGTTTCGATCAGCCCCAGCATTTT.

The chain combines TRBV9 with TRBJ2-5; no firm D call. V shed 0 bases and J shed 0 bases, with 9 bases lying between them. Looked up from germline, CDR1 is SGDLS and CDR2 is YYNGEE. The CDR3 contains 15 residues. The CDR3 spells CASSVVGGNQETQYF. CDR3 nucleotides: TGTGCCAGCAGCGTAGTTGGTGGGAACCAAGAGACCCAGTACTTC.

The chain couples TRBV6-1 to TRBJ2-5; 8 nucleotides line up with TRBD1. CDR3 length: 18 amino acids. Trimming removed 1 base from V and 2 bases from J; junction bases left unmatched: 12. Per the germline V gene, CDR1 is MNHNS and CDR2 is SASEGT. The DNA for the CDR3 is TGTGCCAGCAGTGAAGAGGGGACAGGAGCTCTGATTCAAGAGACCCAGTACTTC. It translates to CASSEEGTGALIQETQYF.

The genes are TRBV6-5 and TRBJ1-1; D unclear. V was clipped by 5 bases and J by 8 bases, with 15 bases between them. The length of the CDR3 is 13 residues. CDR1 MNHEY and CDR2 SVGAGI come from the germline V gene. In DNA, the CDR3 is TGTGCCAGCAGTCGGCGTAAGGCCGAGGAAGCTTTCTTT. It encodes CASSRRKAEEAFF.

The chain joins TRBV7-2 to TRBJ2-7, with TRBD2 identical over 11 bases. CDR1 SGHTA and CDR2 FQGNSA come from the germline V gene. Germline trimming cut 2 bases from V and 2 bases from J; bases unmatched to any gene: 2. There are 15 residues in the CDR3. The CDR3 DNA follows: TGTGCCAGCAGCTTAACTAGCGGGAGTACCTACGAGCAGTACTTC. Its protein product is CASSLTSGSTYEQYF.

The V call is TRBV30, the J call TRBJ2-1, with D tentatively TRBD2 (6 bases). V gave up 0 bases and J gave up 8 bases, with 8 bases separating them. In germline, CDR1 is GTSNPN, CDR2 SVGIG (reference sequence). This CDR3 region has 12 residues. Here the CDR3 DNA reads TGTGCCTGGAGTGTATCGGGGGATGAGCAGTTCTTC. Its protein product is CAWSVSGDEQFF.

As regards this clone: Other nucleotide sequences from this sample produce the same CDR3. CDR3 residues: CASSYGGAGTEAFF. Written as DNA, the CDR3 is TGTGCCAGCAGTTACGGTGGGGCAGGGACTGAAGCTTTCTTT. The chain joins TRBV6-5 to TRBJ1-1, with TRBD1 as a possible D gene (5 bases). Trimming shortened V by 2 bases and J by 5 bases, and 12 bases separated the two germline ends. The CDR3 length is 14 residues. The V gene's germline CDR1 is MNHEY and CDR2 SVGAGI.

DNA of the CDR3: TGTGCCAGCAGTGATCCGGGCAGGGGGAACACTGAAGCTTTCTTT. Translating it yields CASSDPGRGNTEAFF. The chain links TRBV25-1 to TRBJ1-1, with TRBD1 as a possible D gene (6 bases). Trimming shortened V by 3 bases and J by 1 base, and 12 bases separated the two germline ends. Germline CDR1 and CDR2: MGHDK and SYGVNS. The CDR3 loop spans 15 amino acids.

The CDR3 DNA reads as TGTGCCAGCAGCCCAATGGGGAGGACCCAGTACTTC. Translating it yields CASSPMGRTQYF. This rearrangement joins TRBV11-2 to TRBJ2-5; a weak D match, TRBD2 (5 bases). With 5 bases removed from V and 7 bases from J, the gap between germline ends came to 11 bases. The CDR3 runs to 12 residues. Germline loops: CDR1 SGHAT, CDR2 FQNNGV.

CDR3 residues: CAASKGDRSNTEAFF. CDR3 DNA sequence: TGTGCCGCCTCCAAAGGGGACAGATCTAACACTGAAGCTTTCTTT. The chain couples TRBV19 to TRBJ1-1; 7 bases fit TRBD1. J lost 2 bases, V lost 11 bases, and 14 bases had no gene match. From germline, CDR1 is LNHDA and CDR2 SQIVND (reference sequence). This CDR3 has 15 residues.

CDR3 sequence: CASSGGENEQFF. The DNA for the CDR3 is TGTGCCAGCAGCGGCGGGGAGAATGAGCAGTTCTTC. V and J are TRBV5-6 and TRBJ2-1, with a weak D call TRBD2 (6 bases). In germline, CDR1 is SGHDT, CDR2 YYEEEE. CDR3 length: 12 amino acids. V gave up 4 bases and J gave up 7 bases, with 9 bases separating them.

In regard to this clone: Other DNA sequences from this sample encode an identical CDR3 as well. The chain links TRBV2 to TRBJ2-3; possible D gene TRBD1, 6 bases. Between the trimmed V and J ends, which lost 6 bases and 3 bases, there was a span of 10 bases. The CDR3 has 13 amino acids. The germline V gene has CDR1 SNHLY and CDR2 FYNNEI. CDR3 bases: TGTGCCAGCAGAGGGGGTGGAACAGATACGCAGTATTTT. This gives the protein CASRGGGTDTQYF. The whole variable domain, remainder taken from reference TRBV2 and TRBJ2-3, is EPEVTQTPSHQVTQMGQEVILRCVPISNHLYFYWYRQILGQKVEFLVSFYNNEISEKSEIFDDQFSVERPDGSNFTLKIRSTKLEDSAMYFCASRGGGTDTQYFGPGTRLTVL.

Worth noting for this clone: This sample also contains other DNA sequences that code for the same CDR3. The chain uses TRBV7-9 and TRBJ2-1, with D unresolved. This CDR3 spans 11 amino acids. CDR1 and CDR2 from the germline V gene are SEHNR and FQNEAQ (reference sequence). The V gene lost 2 bases and the J gene lost 7 bases, with 3 bases spanning the gap. CDR3 region: CASSLINEQFF. The CDR3 DNA is TGTGCCAGCAGCTTAATAAATGAGCAGTTCTTC.

The V call is TRBV28, the J call TRBJ2-5; 9 nucleotides match TRBD1. The ends lost 2 bases at V and 1 base at J; junction bases unmatched: 2. The length of the CDR3 is 15 residues. CDR1 is MDHEN, CDR2 SYDVKM, per germline. CDR3 loop: CASSLTGGPQETQYF. The CDR3, as DNA: TGTGCCAGCAGTTTAACAGGGGGCCCCCAAGAGACCCAGTACTTC.

The V call is TRBV13, the J call TRBJ2-1, with 9 bases aligning to TRBD1. This CDR3 spans 16 amino acids. Germline trimming cut 4 bases from V and 5 bases from J; bases unmatched to any gene: 9. The germline V gene has CDR1 PRHDT and CDR2 FYEKMQ (reference sequence). Written as DNA, the CDR3 is TGTGCCAGCAGCTCCCGACAGGGGGAAAGTCACAATGAGCAGTTCTTC. Protein: CASSSRQGESHNEQFF.

Worth noting for this clone: This sample includes further DNA sequences coding for the same CDR3. The rearrangement links TRBV27 to TRBJ2-7, with 8 bases fitting TRBD1. Germline V CDR1 and CDR2: MNHEY, SMNVEV (reference sequence). This CDR3 has 14 residues. Losses at the gene ends were 3 bases for V and 4 bases for J; bases not matched to a gene: 5. This chain's CDR3 is CASSLGRTGYEQYF. The CDR3 nucleotides are TGTGCCAGCAGTTTGGGGAGGACAGGGTACGAGCAGTACTTC.

This clone was observed a handful of times. At the DNA level, this CDR3 is encoded by other sequences in the same sample as well. The rearrangement uses TRBV27 and TRBJ2-3; D gene unclear. Germline V gene lookup returns CDR1 MNHEY and CDR2 SMNVEV (reference sequence). The V and J ends lost 2 bases and 5 bases respectively, with 2 bases between them. This CDR3 is built from 11 residues. The DNA for the CDR3 is TGTGCCAGCAGTTTACGAGATACGCAGTATTTT. It yields the protein CASSLRDTQYF.

Written as DNA, the CDR3 is TGTGCCAGCAACAGGGGGCCTGAAGCTTTCTTT. As protein: CASNRGPEAFF. V and J are TRBV2 and TRBJ1-1; 9 bases are a match to TRBD1. The CDR3 is 11 residues long. CDR1 and CDR2 (germline): SNHLY, FYNNEI. V lost 7 bases and J lost 6; bases outside the gene matches: 0.

In this sample, this clone turned up once. The V and J genes are TRBV7-2 and TRBJ2-7; D might be TRBD2 (5 bases). This CDR3 has 15 amino acids. V was clipped by 5 bases and J by 0 bases, with 14 bases between them. The germline CDR1 and CDR2 sequences are SGHTA and FQGNSA. The CDR3 region has the DNA TGTGCCAGCAGCGAGGGCGGTTTTAGCTCCTACGAGCAGTACTTC. Its translation is CASSEGGFSSYEQYF. Based on the CDR3 plus reference TRBV7-2 and TRBJ2-7, the full variable domain is GAGVSQSPSNKVTEKGKDVELRCDPISGHTALYWYRQSLGQGLEFLIYFQGNSAPDKSGLPSDRFSAERTGGSVSTLTIQRTQQEDSAVYLCASSEGGFSSYEQYFGPGTRLTVT.

This chain links TRBV10-1 with TRBJ1-2; no clear D gene. The CDR3 totals 13 residues. The V end was cut by 2 bases, the J end by 4 bases, with 8 bases between. The germline CDR1 and CDR2 sequences are WNHNN and SYGVQD (reference sequence). CDR3 sequence reads: CASSEALGYGYTF. The CDR3 region has the DNA TGCGCCAGCAGTGAGGCCCTCGGCTATGGCTACACCTTC.

Remarks on this clone: Other DNA sequences in the same sample also yield this CDR3. V and J are TRBV4-3 and TRBJ2-3, with D tentatively TRBD1 or TRBD2 (5 bases each). V lost 1 base and J lost 1, with 6 bases in between. There are 14 residues in the CDR3. Germline-derived CDR1 and CDR2 are LGHNA and YSLEER. The chain's CDR3 is CASSQGGGTDTQYF. The CDR3 DNA sequence: TGCGCCAGCAGCCAAGGAGGGGGCACAGATACGCAGTATTTT.

This chain links TRBV11-2 with TRBJ2-7, with 7 bases matching TRBD2. The germline gives CDR1 SGHAT, CDR2 FQNNGV. V lost 1 base and J lost 2; bases outside the gene matches: 5. CDR3 length equals 15 residues. The CDR3 DNA is TGTGCCAGCAGCTTAGCGGAGCGGGGTCCCTACGAGCAGTACTTC. Translation gives CASSLAERGPYEQYF.